This passage covers 13 T cell receptor beta chains from one sample sequenced in a study of cytomegalovirus exposure and HLA in healthy donors. TCRdb's table, derived via immunoSEQ multiplex PCR, lists solely in-frame clones and lacks some. The data contain over 200,000 clones, around 87% of them singletons. Sequencing was done on a sample of PBMCs. These receptors all come from a woman under 30 in good health and CMV-seropositive.

The gene calls are TRBV7-6 and TRBJ1-2, with 11 bases aligning to TRBD1. CDR1 and CDR2 from the germline V gene are SGHVS and FNYEAQ. The V gene end was trimmed by 1 base and the J gene end by 8 bases; junction bases not matched to a gene: 6. CDR3 size: 15 residues. In DNA, the CDR3 is TGTGCCAGCAGCTTAGAGCCGGGACAGGGGGTCGGCTACACCTTC. This translates into CASSLEPGQGVGYTF.

This chain links TRBV27 with TRBJ2-1; 14 bases match TRBD2. Trimming cost V 4 bases and J 8 bases; bases outside gene matches: 16. CDR1 MNHEY and CDR2 SMNVEV come from the germline V gene (reference sequence). The CDR3 runs to 19 residues. For the CDR3, the DNA is TGTGCCAGCAGTTCAATTCTAGGGACTAGCGGGAGTAAAGGGGATGAGCAGTTCTTC. Translating gives CASSSILGTSGSKGDEQFF.

This clone was seen a handful of times. The rearrangement links TRBV29-1 to TRBJ1-5, with 8 bases fitting TRBD1. Germline CDR1 is SQVTM and CDR2 is ANQGSEA. Losses at the gene ends were 6 bases for V and 3 bases for J; bases not matched to a gene: 1. CDR3 size: 12 residues. CDR3 residues: CSVTGDNQPQHF. The CDR3 DNA reads TGCAGCGTGACAGGGGACAATCAGCCCCAGCATTTT.

The chain joins TRBV2 to TRBJ1-4; 8 positions match TRBD1. This CDR3 contains 15 residues. After removal of 5 bases from V and 4 bases from J, the junction contained 6 bases not matched to a gene. Germline V gives CDR1 SNHLY, CDR2 FYNNEI. In DNA form, the CDR3 reads TGTGCCAGCAGTCACAGGGGGTTTGGTAATGAAAAACTGTTTTTT. Amino acid sequence: CASSHRGFGNEKLFF. Complete variable domain (other parts from reference TRBV2 and TRBJ1-4): EPEVTQTPSHQVTQMGQEVILRCVPISNHLYFYWYRQILGQKVEFLVSFYNNEISEKSEIFDDQFSVERPDGSNFTLKIRSTKLEDSAMYFCASSHRGFGNEKLFFGSGTQLSVL.

The chain links TRBV7-2 to TRBJ1-3; D gene unclear. There are 14 residues in the CDR3. From germline, CDR1 is SGHTA and CDR2 FQGNSA. V dropped 1 base and J dropped 0 bases, with 4 bases sitting between them. The CDR3 coding sequence is TGTGCCAGCAGCTTAGGCAGCTCTGGAAACACCATATATTTT. It encodes CASSLGSSGNTIYF.

The rearrangement links TRBV7-9 to TRBJ2-1, with D possibly being TRBD1 (6 bases). CDR3 length equals 15 residues. V lost 5 bases to trimming and J lost 4 bases, with 15 bases between them. The germline CDR1 and CDR2 sequences are SEHNR and FQNEAQ (reference sequence). The CDR3 nucleotides read TGTGCCAGCAGCCGGAACAGGGAAATATACAATGAGCAGTTCTTC. It codes for CASSRNREIYNEQFF.

V is TRBV2 and J is TRBJ1-1, with a possible D match to TRBD1 (6 bases). The V gene lost 10 bases and the J gene lost 5 bases, with 14 bases spanning the gap. The CDR3 extends over 12 amino acids. Germline CDR1 and CDR2: SNHLY and FYNNEI. Written as DNA, the CDR3 is TGTGCCACCCTCACAGGGTATACTGAAGCTTTCTTT. It encodes CATLTGYTEAFF.

This chain connects TRBV7-9 to TRBJ2-7, with D tentatively TRBD1 (6 bases). Germline CDR1 SEHNR, CDR2 FQNEAQ (reference sequence). The CDR3 extends over 13 amino acids. The V end lost 10 bases, the J end lost 6 bases, and 19 bases lay between the germline ends. The CDR3 spells CATLPTGTSEQYF. In nucleotides, the CDR3 is TGTGCCACCCTACCAACCGGGACAAGCGAGCAGTACTTC.

The chain recombines TRBV2 with TRBJ2-3, with D uncertain. Per the germline V gene, CDR1 is SNHLY and CDR2 is FYNNEI. Trimming left V 7 bases short and J 3 bases short, with 14 bases between. CDR3 size: 14 residues. DNA of the CDR3: TGTGCCAGCATTAGAGTCGTTAGAACAGATACGCAGTATTTT. It yields the protein CASIRVVRTDTQYF.

J is TRBJ1-1 and V is TRBV29-1; maybe TRBD1 (5 bases). V was pared by 4 bases and J by 0 bases, with 12 bases between. The CDR3 length is 14 residues. CDR1 SQVTM and CDR2 ANQGSEA come from the germline V gene. The CDR3 bases are TGCAGCGTTGGGGCAGGGTTCATGAACACTGAAGCTTTCTTT. Translated, it gives CSVGAGFMNTEAFF. Together with reference TRBV29-1 and TRBJ1-1, the CDR3 gives the full variable domain: SAVISQKPSRDICQRGTSLTIQCQVDSQVTMMFWYRQQPGQSLTLIATANQGSEATYESGFVIDKFPISRPNLTFSTLTVSNMSPEDSSIYLCSVGAGFMNTEAFFGQGTRLTVV.

This chain uses TRBV7-3 with TRBJ2-7; 16 bases are shared with TRBD2. Germline V gene data show CDR1 as SGHTA and CDR2 as FQGTGA. V lost 5 bases, J lost 6 bases, and 10 bases stayed unmatched. The CDR3 covers 17 residues. The CDR3: CASSPTGLAGGPGEQYF. CDR3 nucleotides: TGTGCCAGCAGCCCCACGGGACTAGCGGGAGGGCCCGGCGAGCAGTACTTC.

This clone was counted between two and nine times. The rearrangement links TRBV10-2 to TRBJ2-1; possible D gene TRBD1, 5 bases. This CDR3 has 12 amino acids. Trimming took 6 bases from V and 8 from J, leaving 11 bases between them. CDR1 and CDR2 (germline): WSHSY, SAAADI. CDR3 in amino acids: CASRDGADEQFF. CDR3 DNA: TGCGCCAGCAGAGATGGGGCGGATGAGCAGTTCTTC.

The chain carries TRBV9 and TRBJ2-1; 8 nucleotides match TRBD2. The CDR3 loop spans 14 amino acids. With V trimmed by 3 bases and J by 9 bases, 8 bases remained unmatched. Looked up from germline, CDR1 is SGDLS and CDR2 is YYNGEE. CDR3: CASSGSGSEVEQFF. The DNA of the CDR3 is TGTGCCAGCAGCGGCAGCGGGAGCGAGGTTGAGCAGTTCTTC.